This T cell receptor beta chain is drawn from a study of a mutant IDH1 vaccine in newly diagnosed glioma (dated by TCRdb to about 2021). Describing the broader study: Of the approximately 33 treated patients, around 62% were male and about 40% were female, and a mean age of roughly 37 years was recorded. For exploratory analyses, longitudinal TCRB deep sequencing was carried out in more than 20 treated patients wherever samples were available. Peripheral blood was drawn at six visits: V03 (baseline), V05, V07, V10, V12 and V13. Before enrollment, patients had received standard therapy of radiotherapy alone, temozolomide alone, or radiochemotherapy with temozolomide; most received the combination.

Taken from the germline V gene (reference sequence), the CDR1 and CDR2 loops are LNHDA and SQIVND. V is cut by 2 bases and J by 2 bases, and the space between the germline ends is 10 bases. The CDR3, from cysteine to phenylalanine, totals 14 residues. The DNA shown is the 42-base CDR3, in frame from base 1. On this clone: Its specific antigen is unknown. No base-level quality is on record; no much larger clone is a single base apart.

The time point label on this specimen signifies: baseline, week 1 (first vaccination visit). The treatment or condition label on this specimen signifies: pre-vaccination baseline after standard-of-care therapy. The donors had newly diagnosed IDH1-mutant astrocytomas of WHO grade 3 or 4 that showed loss of nuclear ATRX. The samples were drawn from NOA16, a multicentre, single-arm, open-label phase I trial in Germany that tested a mutant IDH1 peptide vaccine in humans for the first time. Visit V03 blood draws served as the baseline sample for immunogenicity testing. Genomic DNA for TCRB sequencing was extracted from EDTA blood using the DNeasy Blood and Tissue Kit. The library was prepared using the immunoSEQ multiplex PCR assay. The hsTCRB Kit was used according to the manufacturer's protocol to amplify rearranged TCR beta chain sequences. TCRB libraries were sequenced on an Illumina MiSeq. Processing in the source paper ran as follows. Demultiplexing, trimming and gene mapping were performed with the kit vendor's proprietary platform. TCRdb provides this immuneACCESS table in a form limited to in-frame rearrangements. Some clones are lacking; in checked studies, under half of them reflect an unresolved V gene, and why the rest are absent is not known. Clonal size and the V and J genes are those of that table, whereas D and trimming came from the DNA. The sample table contains some 15,000 clones; only one count was recorded for roughly nine tenths of them. The top ten clones comprise approximately 9% of the sample.

The full study reports these points: Selection of PBMC samples for TCRB deep sequencing was based on availability. No apparent relationship was observed between pseudoprogression and alterations in the top peripheral T cell clonotypes detected by TCRB sequencing. Immune responses induced by the vaccine were seen in around 93% of patients across multiple MHC alleles. The authors noted that analyses of patient blood samples could not be reproduced because of sample limitations.

The sequence is built from TRBV19 and TRBJ2-7, and possibly TRBD1, on 6 matching bases. The source was PBMCs, collected from a glioma patient treated with radiotherapy, temozolomide or both. The TCR sequence derives from a woman aged 40 to 55 with glioma. Some clones in this sample may be carry-over from other donors' samples. The DNA sequence follows: TGTGCCAGTAGTATAACGGACAGCACCTACGAGCAGTACTTC. This yields the protein CASSITDSTYEQYF.